What follows are 15 T cell receptor beta chains derived from one specimen sequenced in a study of blood T cell repertoires in COVID-19. Here immunoSEQ multiplex PCR was the method, and the copy in TCRdb shows in-frame clones only, minus some. The sample has more than 200,000 clones; about 85% are singletons. Material for sequencing was peripheral blood. The receptors were gathered from an elderly woman with COVID-19, enrolled during active disease.

The rearrangement links TRBV7-3 to TRBJ2-3, with 11 bases identical to TRBD2. V lost 9 bases, J lost 2 bases, and 7 bases stayed unmatched. The germline V gene encodes CDR1 SGHTA and CDR2 FQGTGA. The CDR3 extends over 15 amino acids. The CDR3 sequence is CASSLAGGNTDTQYF. The CDR3 DNA is TGTGCCAGTAGTCTAGCGGGGGGAAACACAGATACGCAGTATTTT.

The chain employs TRBV30 and TRBJ1-1, with 8 bases matching TRBD1. This CDR3 is 13 amino acids long. Germline V gives CDR1 GTSNPN, CDR2 SVGIG (reference sequence). V lost 5 bases, J lost 1 base, and 3 bases stayed unmatched. The CDR3 DNA follows: TGTGCCTGGCTCGGGACAGGGAACACTGAAGCTTTCTTT. This gives the protein CAWLGTGNTEAFF.

J is TRBJ2-2 and V is TRBV5-1, with 12 bases matching TRBD2. This CDR3 region has 16 residues. Germline-derived CDR1 and CDR2 are SGHRS and YFSETQ. The junction had 9 bases not matched to a gene; V was cut back by 4 bases and J by 8 bases. The CDR3 nucleotides are TGCGCCAGCAGCGTCTCTAGCGGGGGGGCCGAAGGGGAGCTGTTTTTT. Its translation: CASSVSSGGAEGELFF.

V gene TRBV28 combines with J gene TRBJ1-2, with TRBD1 as a possible D gene (6 bases). Trimming cost V 5 bases and J 8 bases, with 21 bases left between them. The germline V gene has CDR1 MDHEN and CDR2 SYDVKM. The CDR3 totals 15 residues. This CDR3 is CASSLGHSGVGGYTF. CDR3 DNA sequence: TGTGCCAGCAGTCTAGGTCATTCAGGGGTAGGAGGCTACACCTTC.

The chain couples TRBV7-6 to TRBJ1-1; 10 bases are a match to TRBD1. Per the germline V gene, CDR1 is SGHVS and CDR2 is FNYEAQ. The CDR3 runs to 16 residues. With 5 bases clipped from V and 1 base from J, the junction kept 7 bases outside the gene matches. The CDR3, as DNA: TGTGCCAGCAGCAAAAGGACAGGGGGAGGGAACACTGAAGCTTTCTTT. Its protein product is CASSKRTGGGNTEAFF.

V is TRBV27 and J is TRBJ2-5; TRBD1 is a possible D gene (6 bases). This CDR3 has 14 amino acids. V dropped 2 bases and J dropped 4 bases, with 11 bases sitting between them. Germline values: CDR1 MNHEY, CDR2 SMNVEV (reference sequence). This CDR3 reads CASSLQGMGETQYF. Here the CDR3 DNA reads TGTGCCAGCAGTTTACAGGGGATGGGAGAGACCCAGTACTTC.

The rearrangement uses TRBV28 and TRBJ2-3; 9 bases align to TRBD1. The CDR3 extends over 15 amino acids. Losses at the gene ends were 7 bases for V and 1 base for J; bases not matched to a gene: 6. Germline loops: CDR1 MDHEN, CDR2 SYDVKM. The CDR3, as DNA: TGTGCCAGCATCCGCCGGGACAGGGGCACAGATACGCAGTATTTT. Residues: CASIRRDRGTDTQYF. Together with reference TRBV28 and TRBJ2-3, the CDR3 gives the full variable domain: DVKVTQSSRYLVKRTGEKVFLECVQDMDHENMFWYRQDPGLGLRLIYFSYDVKMKEKGDIPEGYSVSREKKERFSLILESASTNQTSMYLCASIRRDRGTDTQYFGPGTRLTVL.

V gene TRBV28 combines with J gene TRBJ2-1; 8 positions match TRBD1. In germline, CDR1 is MDHEN, CDR2 SYDVKM. With V trimmed by 2 bases and J by 1 base, 4 bases remained unmatched. The CDR3 length is 16 residues. As DNA, the CDR3 is TGTGCCAGCAGTTTAACCGGACAGGGTTCCTACAATGAGCAGTTCTTC. Residues: CASSLTGQGSYNEQFF.

The J gene is TRBJ2-2, the V gene TRBV7-9; 7 bases are a match to TRBD1. Germline V lookup: CDR1 SEHNR, CDR2 FQNEAQ (reference sequence). CDR3 length: 15 amino acids. J lost 4 bases, V lost 8 bases, and 10 bases had no gene match. CDR3 region: CASLGGLSRTGELFF. The CDR3 DNA reads TGTGCCAGCTTAGGGGGCCTTTCACGCACCGGGGAGCTGTTTTTT.

This clone was observed a handful of times. The genes are TRBV14 and TRBJ1-2; TRBD1 might be the D (6 bases). The germline gives CDR1 SGHDN, CDR2 FVKESK. The CDR3 runs to 12 residues. With 4 bases removed from V and 4 bases from J, the gap between germline ends came to 7 bases. The CDR3 region has the DNA TGTGCCAGCAGCCGGACAGCCTATGGCTACACCTTC. Amino acids: CASSRTAYGYTF.

The chain carries TRBV4-2 and TRBJ2-3, with a weak D call TRBD2 (5 bases). The V end lost 4 bases, the J end lost 2 bases, and 13 bases lay between the germline ends. There are 15 residues in the CDR3. The germline V gene has CDR1 LGHNA and CDR2 YNFKEQ. The CDR3 DNA is TGTGCCAGCAGCCGAGACGGACTTTTCACAGATACGCAGTATTTT. It encodes CASSRDGLFTDTQYF.

The chain recombines TRBV18 with TRBJ2-2, with TRBD2 matching 8 bases. V lost 6 bases and J lost 6; bases outside the gene matches: 12. Germline V gives CDR1 KGHSH, CDR2 LQKENI. This CDR3 is 16 amino acids long. CDR3 bases: TGTGCCAGCTCTCGAACGGCGGGGGGAATCGCCGGGGAGCTGTTTTTT. It is translated as CASSRTAGGIAGELFF. Full variable domain (rest looked up from reference TRBV18 and TRBJ2-2): NAGVMQNPRHLVRRRGQEARLRCSPMKGHSHVYWYRQLPEEGLKFMVYLQKENIIDESGMPKERFSAEFPKEGPSILRIQQVVRGDSAAYFCASSRTAGGIAGELFFGEGSRLTVL.

The rearrangement links TRBV6-5 to TRBJ2-1; 8 positions agree with TRBD2. From germline, CDR1 is MNHEY and CDR2 SVGAGI. With 8 bases clipped from V and 2 bases from J, the junction kept 8 bases outside the gene matches. This CDR3 has 15 amino acids. CDR3 nucleotides: TGTGCCAGCGGTTCGGATAGCGGGGCCTACAATGAGCAGTTCTTC. This encodes CASGSDSGAYNEQFF.

The CDR3 region has the DNA TGCGCCAGCAGCTTGGCCAAAGATAGAGGGTACAACCAAGAGACCCAGTACTTC. As protein: CASSLAKDRGYNQETQYF. This chain links TRBV5-1 with TRBJ2-5; the D gene is possibly TRBD2 (5 bases). The germline CDR1 and CDR2 sequences are SGHRS and YFSETQ. V was pared by 0 bases and J by 0 bases, with 18 bases between. This CDR3 has 18 amino acids.

The chain uses TRBV10-1 and TRBJ2-5, with D perhaps matching TRBD1 (5 bases). Trimming shortened V by 4 bases and J by 4 bases, and 16 bases separated the two germline ends. The CDR3 contains 15 residues. Germline CDR1 reads WNHNN; CDR2 reads SYGVQD (reference sequence). The CDR3 loop is CASSAVTGVGETQYF. For the CDR3, the DNA is TGCGCCAGCAGTGCCGTTACAGGAGTTGGAGAGACCCAGTACTTC.